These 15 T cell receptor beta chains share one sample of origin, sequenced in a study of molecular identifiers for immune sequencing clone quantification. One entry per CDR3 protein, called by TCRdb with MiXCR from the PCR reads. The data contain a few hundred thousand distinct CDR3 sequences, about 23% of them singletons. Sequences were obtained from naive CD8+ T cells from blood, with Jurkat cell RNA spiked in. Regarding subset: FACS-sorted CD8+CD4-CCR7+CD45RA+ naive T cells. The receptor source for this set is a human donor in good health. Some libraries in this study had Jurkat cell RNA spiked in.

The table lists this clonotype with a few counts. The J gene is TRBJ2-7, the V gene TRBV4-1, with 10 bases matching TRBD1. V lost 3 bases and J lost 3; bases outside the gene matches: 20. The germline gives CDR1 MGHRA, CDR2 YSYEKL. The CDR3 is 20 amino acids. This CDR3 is CASSQMISGLGQGLIYEQYF. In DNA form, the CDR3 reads TGCGCCAGCAGCCAGATGATTAGCGGCCTGGGACAGGGGCTTATCTACGAGCAGTACTTC.

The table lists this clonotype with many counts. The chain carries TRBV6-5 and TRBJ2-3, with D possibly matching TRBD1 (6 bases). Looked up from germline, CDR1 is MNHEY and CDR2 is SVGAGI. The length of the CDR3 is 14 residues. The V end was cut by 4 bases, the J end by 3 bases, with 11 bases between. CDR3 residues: CASSSSQGTDTQYF. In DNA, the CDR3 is TGTGCCAGCAGTTCTTCCCAGGGGACAGATACGCAGTATTTT.

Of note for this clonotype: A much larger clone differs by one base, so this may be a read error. As DNA, the CDR3 is TGTGCCAGCAACTTTAGGGTAACCTCTGGTGATACGCAGTATTTT. Residues: CASNFRVTSGDTQYF. V gene TRBV7-2 combines with J gene TRBJ2-3, with unresolved D. The V gene's germline CDR1 is SGHTA and CDR2 FQGNSA. Trimming removed 7 bases at V and 6 bases at J, with 20 bases between. The CDR3 covers 15 residues.

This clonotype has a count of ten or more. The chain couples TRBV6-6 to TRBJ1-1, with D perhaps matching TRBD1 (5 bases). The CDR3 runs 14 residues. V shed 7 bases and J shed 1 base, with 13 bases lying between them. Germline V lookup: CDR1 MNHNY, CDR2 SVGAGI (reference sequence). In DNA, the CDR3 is TGTGCCAGCAAAGAGGGACCCAGGAACACTGAAGCTTTCTTT. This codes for CASKEGPRNTEAFF.

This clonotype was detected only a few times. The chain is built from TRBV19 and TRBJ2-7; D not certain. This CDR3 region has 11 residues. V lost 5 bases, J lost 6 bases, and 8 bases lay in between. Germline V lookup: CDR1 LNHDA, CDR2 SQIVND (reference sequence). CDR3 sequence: CASSGASEQYF. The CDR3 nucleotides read TGTGCCAGTAGTGGAGCTAGCGAGCAGTACTTC.

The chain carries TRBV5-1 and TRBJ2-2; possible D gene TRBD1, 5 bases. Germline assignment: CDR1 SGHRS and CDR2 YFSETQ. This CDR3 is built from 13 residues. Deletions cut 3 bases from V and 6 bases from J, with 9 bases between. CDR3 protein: CASSYLGPGELFF. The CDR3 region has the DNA TGCGCCAGCAGCTACTTGGGGCCCGGGGAGCTGTTTTTT.

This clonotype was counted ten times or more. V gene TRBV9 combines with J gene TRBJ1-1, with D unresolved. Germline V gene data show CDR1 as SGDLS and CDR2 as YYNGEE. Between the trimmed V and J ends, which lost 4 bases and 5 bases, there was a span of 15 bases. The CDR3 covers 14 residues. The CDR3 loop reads CASSFGEGFTEAFF. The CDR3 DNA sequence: TGTGCCAGCAGCTTCGGGGAAGGGTTTACTGAAGCTTTCTTT.

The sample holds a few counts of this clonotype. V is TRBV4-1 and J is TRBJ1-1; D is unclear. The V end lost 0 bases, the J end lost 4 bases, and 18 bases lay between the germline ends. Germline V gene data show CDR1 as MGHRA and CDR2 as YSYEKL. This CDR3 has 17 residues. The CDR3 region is CASSQDGSAIGATEAFF. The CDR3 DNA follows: TGCGCCAGCAGCCAAGACGGTTCGGCTATAGGAGCCACTGAAGCTTTCTTT.

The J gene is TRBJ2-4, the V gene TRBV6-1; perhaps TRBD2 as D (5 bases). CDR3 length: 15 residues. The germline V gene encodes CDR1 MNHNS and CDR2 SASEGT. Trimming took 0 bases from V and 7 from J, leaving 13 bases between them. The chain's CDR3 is CASSEAASLPNIQYF. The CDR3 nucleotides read TGTGCCAGCAGTGAAGCGGCTAGCCTTCCTAACATTCAGTACTTC.

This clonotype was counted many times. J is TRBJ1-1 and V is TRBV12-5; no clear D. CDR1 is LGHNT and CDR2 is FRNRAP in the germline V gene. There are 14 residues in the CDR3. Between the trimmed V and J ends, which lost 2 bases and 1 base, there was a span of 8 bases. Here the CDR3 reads CASGLSPGNTEAFF. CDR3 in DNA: TGTGCTAGTGGTTTGTCCCCTGGGAACACTGAAGCTTTCTTT.

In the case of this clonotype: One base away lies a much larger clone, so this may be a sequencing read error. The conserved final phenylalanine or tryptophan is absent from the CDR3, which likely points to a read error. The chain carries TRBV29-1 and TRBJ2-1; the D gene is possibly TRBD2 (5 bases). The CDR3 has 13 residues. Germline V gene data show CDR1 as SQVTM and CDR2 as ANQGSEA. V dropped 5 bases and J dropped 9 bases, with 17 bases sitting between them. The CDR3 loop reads CSVQPPFSGEQFL. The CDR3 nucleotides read TGCAGCGTTCAGCCTCCTTTCAGCGGTGAGCAGTTCCTC.

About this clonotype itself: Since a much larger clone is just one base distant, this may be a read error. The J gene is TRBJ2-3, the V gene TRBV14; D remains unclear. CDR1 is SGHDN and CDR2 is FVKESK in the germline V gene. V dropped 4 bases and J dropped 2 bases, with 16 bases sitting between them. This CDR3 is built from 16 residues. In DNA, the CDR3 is TGTGCCAGCAGCCTCCCAAGAAGCGCAATCACAGATACGCAGTATTTT. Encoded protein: CASSLPRSAITDTQYF.

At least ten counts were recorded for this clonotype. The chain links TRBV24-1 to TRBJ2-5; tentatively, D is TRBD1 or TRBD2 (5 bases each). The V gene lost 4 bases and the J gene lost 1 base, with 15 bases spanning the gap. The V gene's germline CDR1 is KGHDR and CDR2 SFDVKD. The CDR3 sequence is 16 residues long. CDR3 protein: CATSDLERGSQETQYF. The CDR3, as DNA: TGTGCCACCAGTGACCTGGAGAGGGGCTCCCAAGAGACCCAGTACTTC.

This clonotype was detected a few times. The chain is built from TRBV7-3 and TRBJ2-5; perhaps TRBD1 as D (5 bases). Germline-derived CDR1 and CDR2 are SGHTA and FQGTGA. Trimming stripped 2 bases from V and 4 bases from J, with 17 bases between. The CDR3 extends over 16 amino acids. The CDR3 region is CASSLGVRGAGETQYF. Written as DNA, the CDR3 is TGTGCCAGCAGCTTAGGTGTTCGTGGGGCTGGAGAGACCCAGTACTTC.

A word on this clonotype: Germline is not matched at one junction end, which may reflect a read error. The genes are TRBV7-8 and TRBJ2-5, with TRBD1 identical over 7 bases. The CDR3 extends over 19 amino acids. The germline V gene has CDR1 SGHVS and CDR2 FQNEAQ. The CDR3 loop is CASSLAERGLPRGQETQYF. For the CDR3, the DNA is TGTGCCAGCAGCTTAGCTGAGAGGGGCCTCCCAAGGGGGCAAGAGACCCAGTATTTC.